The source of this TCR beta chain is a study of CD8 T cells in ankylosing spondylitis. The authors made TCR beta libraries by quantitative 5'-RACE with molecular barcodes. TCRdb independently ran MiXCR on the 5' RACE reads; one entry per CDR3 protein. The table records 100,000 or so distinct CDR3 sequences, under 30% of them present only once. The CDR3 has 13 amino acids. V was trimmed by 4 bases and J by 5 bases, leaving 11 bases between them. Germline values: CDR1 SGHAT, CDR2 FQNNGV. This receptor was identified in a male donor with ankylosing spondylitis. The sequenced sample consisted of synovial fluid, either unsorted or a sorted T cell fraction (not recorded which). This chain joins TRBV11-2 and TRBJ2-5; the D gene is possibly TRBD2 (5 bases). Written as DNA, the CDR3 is TGTGCCAGCAGCTGGAGGAGTAGGGAGACCCAGTACTTC. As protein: CASSWRSRETQYF.